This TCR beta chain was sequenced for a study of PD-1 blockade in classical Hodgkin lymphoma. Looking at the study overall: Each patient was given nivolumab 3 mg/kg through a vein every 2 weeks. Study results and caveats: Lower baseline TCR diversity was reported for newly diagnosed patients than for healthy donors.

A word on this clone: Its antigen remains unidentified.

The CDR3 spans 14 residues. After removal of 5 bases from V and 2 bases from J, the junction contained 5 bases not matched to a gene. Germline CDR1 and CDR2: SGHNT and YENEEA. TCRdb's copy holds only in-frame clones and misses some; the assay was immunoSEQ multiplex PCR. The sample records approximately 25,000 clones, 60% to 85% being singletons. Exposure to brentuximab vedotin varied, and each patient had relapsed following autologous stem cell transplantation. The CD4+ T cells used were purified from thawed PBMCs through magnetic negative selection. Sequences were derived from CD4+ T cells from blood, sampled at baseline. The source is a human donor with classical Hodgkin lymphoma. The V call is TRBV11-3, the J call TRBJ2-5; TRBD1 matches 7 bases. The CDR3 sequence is CASSPRTGQETQYF. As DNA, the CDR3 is TGTGCCAGCAGCCCACGGACAGGACAAGAGACCCAGTACTTC.